This T cell receptor (beta chain) was obtained from a study of blood T cell repertoires in COVID-19. Study information: In each case, the material was cDNA or gDNA derived from T cells, B-cell-depleted T cells, or PBMCs.

The CDR3 is made up of 14 amino acids. Germline values: CDR1 SGHNT, CDR2 YYREEE (reference sequence). V shed 5 bases, J shed 5 bases, and the junction held 5 bases outside the gene matches. The authors' processing: Reference gene primer amplification gave estimated nucleated cell counts. Sequenced by immunoSEQ multiplex PCR; TCRdb stores in-frame clones only, minus some. V and J calls and clone size follow that table, whereas D and trimming were derived from the DNA. The sample lists 65,000 to 70,000 clones, 65% to 90% occurring once. The clonotype originates from a woman in her sixties with acute or convalescent COVID-19. Sequenced sample: peripheral blood. V and J are TRBV5-4 and TRBJ1-2; 11 bases are shared with TRBD1. Written as DNA, the CDR3 is TGTGCCAGCAGGTCCGGGACAGGGGGGTATGGCTACACCTTC. Protein: CASRSGTGGYGYTF.